The 13 T cell receptor beta chains below come from one sample, sequenced in a study of monozygotic twins with inflammatory bowel disease. TCRdb re-called the 5' RACE reads and catalogs CDR3 proteins one per entry, DNA excluded. Recorded for this sample: approximately 150,000 distinct CDR3 sequences. Sequenced sample: blood. The receptors come from a human donor with ulcerative colitis or Crohn's disease, or a healthy co-twin of an affected twin (not recorded which).

The chain employs TRBV11-1 and TRBJ2-1; the D call of TRBD1 rests on TCRdb alone, since no DNA is present to check it. Germline V gene lookup returns CDR1 SGHAT and CDR2 FQDESV (reference sequence). The CDR3 is 14 amino acids. This chain's CDR3 is CASSPRDGYNEQFF.

Here the CDR3 reads CASSLAGTARGNTIYF. The chain couples TRBV5-1 to TRBJ1-3; with no DNA, the TCRdb D assignment of TRBD1 cannot be verified. CDR1 is SGHRS, CDR2 YFSETQ, per germline. The CDR3 totals 16 residues.

The J gene is TRBJ2-3, the V gene TRBV20-1; TCRdb designates TRBD1, a call that cannot be tested without DNA. The germline gives CDR1 DFQATT, CDR2 SNEGSKA (reference sequence). The CDR3 is 15 residues long. The CDR3 sequence is CSARERDRFTDTQYF.

The chain has TRBV11-3 and TRBJ2-5; checking the TCRdb D call of TRBD2 is not possible without DNA. The germline V gene has CDR1 SGHNT and CDR2 YENEEA. CDR3 length equals 15 residues. The CDR3 reads CASSAGLAHQETQYF.

The chain uses TRBV5-1 and TRBJ1-2; TCRdb proposes TRBD1, but this gene call is untestable without DNA. CDR3 size: 13 residues. In germline, CDR1 is SGHRS, CDR2 YFSETQ. CDR3 sequence: CASSPRAPLQFTF.

J is TRBJ2-2 and V is TRBV20-1; no DNA is available, so the TRBD2 call from TCRdb remains unchecked. The CDR3 loop spans 16 amino acids. From germline, CDR1 is DFQATT and CDR2 SNEGSKA (reference sequence). CDR3 residues: CSAGTRLTLNTGELFF.

The chain has TRBV7-2 and TRBJ2-3; TCRdb's assignment of TRBD2 cannot be checked, as there is no DNA. CDR1 is SGHTA, CDR2 FQGNSA, per germline. The CDR3 is 16 amino acids. The CDR3 loop is CASSFGLAGGGDTQYF.

V and J are TRBV18 and TRBJ2-7; TCRdb selects TRBD1, and the lack of DNA leaves this call unchecked. Germline V gene lookup returns CDR1 KGHSH and CDR2 LQKENI. The CDR3 has 15 amino acids. CDR3 protein: CASSPRDRGLYEQYF.

J is TRBJ1-5 and V is TRBV5-4; TCRdb indicates TRBD1, and absent DNA this call remains unverified. CDR3 length equals 14 residues. The V gene's germline CDR1 is SGHNT and CDR2 YYREEE (reference sequence). The CDR3 loop reads CASTEQGGNQPQHF.

The J gene is TRBJ1-5, the V gene TRBV6-1. Looked up from germline, CDR1 is MNHNS and CDR2 is SASEGT. The CDR3 is made up of 14 amino acids. The chain's CDR3 is CASSTSNSNQPQHF.

The V and J genes are TRBV27 and TRBJ2-3; TCRdb reports TRBD2, a call that lacks DNA to check it against. This CDR3 is 15 amino acids long. From germline, CDR1 is MNHEY and CDR2 SMNVEV (reference sequence). Here the CDR3 reads CASSLSAGGPNTQYF.

The chain couples TRBV2 to TRBJ2-2; TCRdb calls TRBD2, which cannot be checked without DNA. The CDR3 has 16 residues. Germline V gene lookup returns CDR1 SNHLY and CDR2 FYNNEI. The CDR3 spells CASRASGRRATGELFF.

The J gene is TRBJ2-1, the V gene TRBV20-1; as DNA is missing, the TRBD1 call by TCRdb cannot be tested. The length of the CDR3 is 14 residues. The germline CDR1 and CDR2 sequences are DFQATT and SNEGSKA (reference sequence). The CDR3 region is CSARVGGSYNEQFF.